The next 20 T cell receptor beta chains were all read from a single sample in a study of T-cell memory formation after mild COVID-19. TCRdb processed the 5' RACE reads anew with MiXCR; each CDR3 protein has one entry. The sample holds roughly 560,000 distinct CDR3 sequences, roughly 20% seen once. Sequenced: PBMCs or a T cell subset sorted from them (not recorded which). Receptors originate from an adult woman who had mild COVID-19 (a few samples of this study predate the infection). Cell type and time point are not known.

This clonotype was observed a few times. The chain's CDR3 is CASSLRGAGQGYEQYF. CDR3 DNA: TGTGCCAGCAGCTTAAGGGGTGCGGGACAGGGGTACGAGCAGTACTTC. The rearrangement joins TRBV7-9 to TRBJ2-7, with 10 bases matching TRBD1. Trimming removed 2 bases from V and 4 bases from J; junction bases left unmatched: 8. The CDR3 extends over 16 amino acids. Germline lookup yields CDR1 SEHNR and CDR2 FQNEAQ (reference sequence).

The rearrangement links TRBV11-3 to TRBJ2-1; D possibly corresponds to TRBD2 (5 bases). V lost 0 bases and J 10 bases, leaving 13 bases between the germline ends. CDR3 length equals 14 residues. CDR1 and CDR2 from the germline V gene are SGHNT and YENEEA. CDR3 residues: CASSLDGESDEQFF. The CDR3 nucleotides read TGTGCCAGCAGCTTAGATGGGGAGAGTGACGAGCAGTTCTTC. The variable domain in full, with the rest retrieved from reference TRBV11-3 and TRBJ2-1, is EAGVVQSPRYKIIEKKQPVAFWCNPISGHNTLYWYLQNLGQGPELLIRYENEEAVDDSQLPKDRFSAERLKGVDSTLKIQPAELGDSAVYLCASSLDGESDEQFFGPGTRLTVL.

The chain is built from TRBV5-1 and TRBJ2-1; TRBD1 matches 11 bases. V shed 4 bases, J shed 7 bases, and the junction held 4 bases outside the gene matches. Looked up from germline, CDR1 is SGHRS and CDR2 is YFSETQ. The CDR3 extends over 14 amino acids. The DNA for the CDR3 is TGCGCCAGCAGCATCGGACAGGGGGCTAATGAGCAGTTCTTC. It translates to CASSIGQGANEQFF.

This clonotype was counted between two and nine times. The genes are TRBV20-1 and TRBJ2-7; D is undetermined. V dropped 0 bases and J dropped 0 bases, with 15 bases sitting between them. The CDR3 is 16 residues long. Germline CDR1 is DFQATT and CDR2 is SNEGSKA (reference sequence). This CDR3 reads CSARESGSLSSYEQYF. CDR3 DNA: TGCAGTGCTAGAGAGTCAGGCTCCCTCAGCTCCTACGAGCAGTACTTC.

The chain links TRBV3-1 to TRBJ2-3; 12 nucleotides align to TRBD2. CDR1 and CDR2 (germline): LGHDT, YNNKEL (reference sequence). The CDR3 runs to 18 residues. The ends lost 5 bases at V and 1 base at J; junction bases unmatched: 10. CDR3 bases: TGTGCCAGCAGCATGGAGGGGCTAGCGGGAGGGGGCACAGATACGCAGTATTTT. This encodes CASSMEGLAGGGTDTQYF.

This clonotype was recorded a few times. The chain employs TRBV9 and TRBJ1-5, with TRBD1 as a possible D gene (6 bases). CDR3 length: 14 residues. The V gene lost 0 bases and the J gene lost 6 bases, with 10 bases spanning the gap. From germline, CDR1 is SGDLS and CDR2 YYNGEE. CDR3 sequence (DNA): TGTGCCAGCAGCGTAGATGGCAGGGGTCAGCCCCAGCATTTT. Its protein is CASSVDGRGQPQHF. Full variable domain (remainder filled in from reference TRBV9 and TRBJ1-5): DSGVTQTPKHLITATGQRVTLRCSPRSGDLSVYWYQQSLDQGLQFLIQYYNGEERAKGNILERFSAQQFPDLHSELNLSSLELGDSALYFCASSVDGRGQPQHFGDGTRLSIL.

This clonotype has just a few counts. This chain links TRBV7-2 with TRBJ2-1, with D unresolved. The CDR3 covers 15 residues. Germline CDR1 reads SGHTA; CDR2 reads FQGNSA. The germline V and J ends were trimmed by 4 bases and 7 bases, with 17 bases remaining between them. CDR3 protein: CASSSPLGVENEQFF. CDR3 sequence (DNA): TGTGCCAGCAGCTCCCCCTTAGGCGTTGAGAATGAGCAGTTCTTC. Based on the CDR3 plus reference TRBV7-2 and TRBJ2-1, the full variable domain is GAGVSQSPSNKVTEKGKDVELRCDPISGHTALYWYRQSLGQGLEFLIYFQGNSAPDKSGLPSDRFSAERTGGSVSTLTIQRTQQEDSAVYLCASSSPLGVENEQFFGPGTRLTVL.

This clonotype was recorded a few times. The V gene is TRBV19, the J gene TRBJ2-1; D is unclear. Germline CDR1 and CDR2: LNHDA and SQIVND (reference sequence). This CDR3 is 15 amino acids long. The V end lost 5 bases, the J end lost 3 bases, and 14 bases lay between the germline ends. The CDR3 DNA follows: TGTGCCAGTAGTGTCCAGTCTCCCCGCTACAATGAGCAGTTCTTC. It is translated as CASSVQSPRYNEQFF.

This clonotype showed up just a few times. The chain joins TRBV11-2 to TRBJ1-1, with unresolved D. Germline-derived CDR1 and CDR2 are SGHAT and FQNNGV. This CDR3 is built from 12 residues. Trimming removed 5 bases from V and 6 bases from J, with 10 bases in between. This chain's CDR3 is CASSQNQAEAFF. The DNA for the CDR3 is TGTGCCAGCAGCCAGAATCAAGCTGAAGCTTTCTTT. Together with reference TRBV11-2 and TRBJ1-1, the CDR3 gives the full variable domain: EAGVAQSPRYKIIEKRQSVAFWCNPISGHATLYWYQQILGQGPKLLIQFQNNGVVDDSQLPKDRFSAERLKGVDSTLKIQPAKLEDSAVYLCASSQNQAEAFFGQGTRLTVV.

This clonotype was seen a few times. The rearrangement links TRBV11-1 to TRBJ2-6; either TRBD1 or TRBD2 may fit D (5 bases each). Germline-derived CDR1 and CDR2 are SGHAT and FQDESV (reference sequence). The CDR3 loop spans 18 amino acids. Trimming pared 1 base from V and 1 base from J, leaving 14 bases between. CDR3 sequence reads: CASSLGERGLSGANVLTF. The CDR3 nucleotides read TGTGCCAGCAGCTTAGGAGAGAGGGGCCTATCTGGGGCCAACGTCCTGACTTTC.

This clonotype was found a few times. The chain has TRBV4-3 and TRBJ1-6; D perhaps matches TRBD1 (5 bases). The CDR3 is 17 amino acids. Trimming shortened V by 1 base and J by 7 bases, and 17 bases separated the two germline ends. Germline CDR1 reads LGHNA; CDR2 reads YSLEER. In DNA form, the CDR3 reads TGCGCCAGCAGCCAAGTAAGACCGGGACCCCGGAATTCACCCCTCCACTTT. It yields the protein CASSQVRPGPRNSPLHF.

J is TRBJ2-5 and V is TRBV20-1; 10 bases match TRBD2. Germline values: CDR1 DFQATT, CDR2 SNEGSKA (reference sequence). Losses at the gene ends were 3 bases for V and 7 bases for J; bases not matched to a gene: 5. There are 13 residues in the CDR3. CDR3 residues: CSARGLAPGTQYF. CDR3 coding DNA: TGCAGTGCTAGGGGACTAGCGCCGGGGACCCAGTACTTC.

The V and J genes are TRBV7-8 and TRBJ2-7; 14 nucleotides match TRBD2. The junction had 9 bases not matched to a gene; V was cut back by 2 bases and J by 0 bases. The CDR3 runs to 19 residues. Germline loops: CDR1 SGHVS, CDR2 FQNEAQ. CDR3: CASSLRGLAGGPPSYEQYF. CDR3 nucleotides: TGTGCCAGCAGCTTAAGAGGACTAGCGGGAGGACCACCCTCCTACGAGCAGTACTTC.

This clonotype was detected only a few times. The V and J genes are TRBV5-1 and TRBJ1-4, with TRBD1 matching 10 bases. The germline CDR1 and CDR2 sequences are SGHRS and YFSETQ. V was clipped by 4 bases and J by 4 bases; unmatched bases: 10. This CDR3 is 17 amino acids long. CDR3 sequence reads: CASSDGQGGTRNEKLFF. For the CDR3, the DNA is TGCGCCAGCAGCGACGGACAGGGGGGAACCCGTAATGAAAAACTGTTTTTT.

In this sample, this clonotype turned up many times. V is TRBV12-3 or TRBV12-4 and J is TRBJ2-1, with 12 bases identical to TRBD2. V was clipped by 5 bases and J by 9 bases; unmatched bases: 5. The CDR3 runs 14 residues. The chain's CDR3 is CASSPSGGAREQFF. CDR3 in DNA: TGTGCCAGCAGTCCTAGCGGGGGGGCCCGTGAGCAGTTCTTC.

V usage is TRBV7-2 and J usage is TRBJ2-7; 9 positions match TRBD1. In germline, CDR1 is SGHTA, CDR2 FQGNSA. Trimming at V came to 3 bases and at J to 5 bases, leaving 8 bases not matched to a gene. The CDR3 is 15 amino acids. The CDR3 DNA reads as TGTGCCAGCAGCTTCCGGACAGGGGTAGGCGACGAGCAGTACTTC. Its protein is CASSFRTGVGDEQYF. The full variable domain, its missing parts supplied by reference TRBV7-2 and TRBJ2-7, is GAGVSQSPSNKVTEKGKDVELRCDPISGHTALYWYRQSLGQGLEFLIYFQGNSAPDKSGLPSDRFSAERTGGSVSTLTIQRTQQEDSAVYLCASSFRTGVGDEQYFGPGTRLTVT.

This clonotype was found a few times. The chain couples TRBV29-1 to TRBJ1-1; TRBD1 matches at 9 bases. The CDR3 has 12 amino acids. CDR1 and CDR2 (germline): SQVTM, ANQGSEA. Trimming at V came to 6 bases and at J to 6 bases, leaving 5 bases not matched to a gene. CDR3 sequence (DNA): TGCAGCGTAGAGGACAGGGGCCCTGAAGCTTTCTTT. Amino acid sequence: CSVEDRGPEAFF.

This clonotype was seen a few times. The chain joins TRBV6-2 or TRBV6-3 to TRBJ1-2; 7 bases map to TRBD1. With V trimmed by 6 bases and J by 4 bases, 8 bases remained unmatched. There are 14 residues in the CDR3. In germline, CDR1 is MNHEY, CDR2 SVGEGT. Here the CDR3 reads CASRTGAGLYGYTF. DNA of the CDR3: TGTGCCAGCAGAACAGGGGCCGGTCTCTATGGCTACACCTTC.

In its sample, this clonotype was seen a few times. The CDR3 loop reads CASSSDGARNEQFF. CDR3 coding DNA: TGTGCCAGCAGTTCGGACGGAGCCAGGAATGAGCAGTTCTTC. The chain couples TRBV11-3 to TRBJ2-1, with D unresolved. There are 14 residues in the CDR3. With 6 bases removed from V and 7 bases from J, the gap between germline ends came to 16 bases. Per the germline V gene, CDR1 is SGHNT and CDR2 is YENEEA.

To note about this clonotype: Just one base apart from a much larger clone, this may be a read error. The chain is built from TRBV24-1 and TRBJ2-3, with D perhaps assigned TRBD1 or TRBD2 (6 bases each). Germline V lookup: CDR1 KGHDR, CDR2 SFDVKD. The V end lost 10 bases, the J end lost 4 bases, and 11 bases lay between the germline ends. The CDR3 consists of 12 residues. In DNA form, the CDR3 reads TGTGCCACAGGGGGGAGCGCAGATACGCAGTATTTT. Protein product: CATGGSADTQYF.